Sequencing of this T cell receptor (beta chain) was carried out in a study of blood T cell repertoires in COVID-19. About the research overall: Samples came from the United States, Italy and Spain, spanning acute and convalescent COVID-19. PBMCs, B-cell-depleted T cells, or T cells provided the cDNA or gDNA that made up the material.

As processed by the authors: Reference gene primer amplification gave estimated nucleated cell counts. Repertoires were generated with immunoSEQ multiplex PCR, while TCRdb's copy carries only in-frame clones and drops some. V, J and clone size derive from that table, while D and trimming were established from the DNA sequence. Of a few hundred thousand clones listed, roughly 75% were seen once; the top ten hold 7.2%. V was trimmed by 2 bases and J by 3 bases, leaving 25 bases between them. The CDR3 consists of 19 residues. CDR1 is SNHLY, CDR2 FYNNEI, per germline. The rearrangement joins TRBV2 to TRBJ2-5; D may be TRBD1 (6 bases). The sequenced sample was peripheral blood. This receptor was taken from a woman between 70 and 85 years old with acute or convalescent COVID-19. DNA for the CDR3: TGTGCCAGCAGTGAACTAGGACAGATGATGTTGTCTAAGGAAGAGACCCAGTACTTC. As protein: CASSELGQMMLSKEETQYF.